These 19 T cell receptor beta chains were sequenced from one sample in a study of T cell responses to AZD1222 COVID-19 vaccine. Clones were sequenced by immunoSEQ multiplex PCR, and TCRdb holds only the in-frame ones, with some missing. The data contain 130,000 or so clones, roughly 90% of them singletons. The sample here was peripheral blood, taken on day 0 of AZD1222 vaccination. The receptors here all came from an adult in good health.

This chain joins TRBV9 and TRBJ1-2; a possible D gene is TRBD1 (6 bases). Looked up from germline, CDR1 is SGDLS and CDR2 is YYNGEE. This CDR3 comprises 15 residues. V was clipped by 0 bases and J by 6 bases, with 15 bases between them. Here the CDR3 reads CASSVGAGAHNGYTF. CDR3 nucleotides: TGTGCCAGCAGCGTAGGGGCGGGGGCTCATAATGGCTACACCTTC.

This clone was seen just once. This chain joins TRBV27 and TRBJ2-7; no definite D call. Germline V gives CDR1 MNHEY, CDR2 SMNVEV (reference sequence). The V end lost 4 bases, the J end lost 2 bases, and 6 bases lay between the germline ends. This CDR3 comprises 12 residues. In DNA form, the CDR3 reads TGTGCCAGCAGTTCTGTTACCTACGAGCAGTACTTC. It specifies CASSSVTYEQYF.

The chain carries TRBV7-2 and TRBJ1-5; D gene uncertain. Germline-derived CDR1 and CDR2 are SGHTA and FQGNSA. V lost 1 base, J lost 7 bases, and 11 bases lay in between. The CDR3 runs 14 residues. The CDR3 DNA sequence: TGTGCCAGCAGCTTAGGGCCAATGGGCCAGCCCCAGCATTTT. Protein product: CASSLGPMGQPQHF.

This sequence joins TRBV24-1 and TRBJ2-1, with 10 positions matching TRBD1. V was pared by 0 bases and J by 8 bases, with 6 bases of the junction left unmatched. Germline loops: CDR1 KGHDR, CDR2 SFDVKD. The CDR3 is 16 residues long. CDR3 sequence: CATSDLRGQGSDEQFF. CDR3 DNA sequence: TGTGCCACCAGTGATTTGAGGGGACAGGGGTCTGATGAGCAGTTCTTC.

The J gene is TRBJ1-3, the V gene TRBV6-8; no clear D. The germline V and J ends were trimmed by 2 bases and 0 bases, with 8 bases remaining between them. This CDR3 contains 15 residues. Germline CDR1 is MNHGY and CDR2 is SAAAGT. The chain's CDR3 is CASSYEVVSGNTIYF. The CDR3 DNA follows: TGTGCCAGCAGTTACGAGGTGGTCTCTGGAAACACCATATATTTT.

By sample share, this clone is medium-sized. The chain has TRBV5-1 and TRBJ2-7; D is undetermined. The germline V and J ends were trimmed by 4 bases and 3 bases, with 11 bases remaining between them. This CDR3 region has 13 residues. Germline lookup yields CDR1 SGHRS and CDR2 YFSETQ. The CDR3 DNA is TGCGCCAGCAGCGTTTCGGACGGCTACGAGCAGTACTTC. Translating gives CASSVSDGYEQYF.

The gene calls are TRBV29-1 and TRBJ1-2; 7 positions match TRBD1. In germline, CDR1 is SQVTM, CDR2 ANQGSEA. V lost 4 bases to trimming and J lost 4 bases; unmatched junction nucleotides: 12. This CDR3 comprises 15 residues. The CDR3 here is CSVGPWEGASYGYTF. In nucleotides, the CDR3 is TGCAGCGTTGGACCCTGGGAGGGGGCGAGCTATGGCTACACCTTC.

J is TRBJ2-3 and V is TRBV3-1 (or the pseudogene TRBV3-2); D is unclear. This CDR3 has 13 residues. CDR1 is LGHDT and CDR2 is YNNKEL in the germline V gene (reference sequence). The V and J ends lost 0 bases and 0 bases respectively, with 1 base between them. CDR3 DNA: TGTGCCAGCAGCCAAGATAGCACAGATACGCAGTATTTT. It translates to CASSQDSTDTQYF.

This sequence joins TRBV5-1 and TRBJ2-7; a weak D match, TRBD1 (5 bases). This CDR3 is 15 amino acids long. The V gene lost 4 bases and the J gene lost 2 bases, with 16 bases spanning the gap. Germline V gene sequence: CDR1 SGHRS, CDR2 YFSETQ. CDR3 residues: CASSPDTQIPYEQYF. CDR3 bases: TGCGCCAGCAGCCCGGACACCCAGATTCCCTACGAGCAGTACTTC.

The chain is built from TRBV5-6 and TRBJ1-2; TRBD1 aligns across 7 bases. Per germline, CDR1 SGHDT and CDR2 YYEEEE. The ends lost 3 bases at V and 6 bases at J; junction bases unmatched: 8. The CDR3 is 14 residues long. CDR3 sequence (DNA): TGTGCCAGCAGCTCAGACAGGGAAGTAAATGGCTACACCTTC. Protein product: CASSSDREVNGYTF.

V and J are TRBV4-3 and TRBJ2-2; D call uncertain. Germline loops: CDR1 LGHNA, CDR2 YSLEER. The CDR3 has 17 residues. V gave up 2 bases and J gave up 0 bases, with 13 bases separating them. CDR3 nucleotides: TGCGCCAGCAGCCAATTCCCGGGTCGTCCGAACACCGGGGAGCTGTTTTTT. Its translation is CASSQFPGRPNTGELFF.

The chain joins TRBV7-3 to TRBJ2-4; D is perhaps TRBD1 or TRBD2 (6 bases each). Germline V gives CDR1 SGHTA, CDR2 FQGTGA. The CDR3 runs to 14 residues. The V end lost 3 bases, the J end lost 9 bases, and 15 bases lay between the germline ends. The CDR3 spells CASSFKGGPGIQYF. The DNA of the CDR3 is TGTGCCAGCAGCTTTAAGGGGGGCCCGGGCATTCAGTACTTC. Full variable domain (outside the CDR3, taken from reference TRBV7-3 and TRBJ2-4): GAGVSQTPSNKVTEKGKYVELRCDPISGHTALYWYRQSLGQGPEFLIYFQGTGAADDSGLPNDRFFAVRPEGSVSTLKIQRTERGDSAVYLCASSFKGGPGIQYFGAGTRLSVL.

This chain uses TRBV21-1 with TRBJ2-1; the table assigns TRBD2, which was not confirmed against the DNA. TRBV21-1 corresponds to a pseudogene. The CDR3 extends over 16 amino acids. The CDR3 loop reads CASSKSPSGGCDEQFF. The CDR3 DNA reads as TGTGCCAGCAGCAAAAGCCCTAGCGGGGGATGCGATGAGCAGTTCTTC.

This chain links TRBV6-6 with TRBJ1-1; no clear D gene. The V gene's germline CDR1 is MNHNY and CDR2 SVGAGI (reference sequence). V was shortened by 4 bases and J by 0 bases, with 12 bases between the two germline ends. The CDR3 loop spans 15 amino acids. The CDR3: CASSSPGRMNTEAFF. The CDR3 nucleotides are TGTGCCAGCAGTTCCCCCGGACGCATGAACACTGAAGCTTTCTTT.

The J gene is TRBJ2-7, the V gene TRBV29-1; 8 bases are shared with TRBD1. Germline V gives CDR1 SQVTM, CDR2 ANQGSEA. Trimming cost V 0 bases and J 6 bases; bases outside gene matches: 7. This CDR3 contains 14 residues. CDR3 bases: TGCAGCGTTGAAGACCTCGGACAGGGACGCGAGCAGTACTTC. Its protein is CSVEDLGQGREQYF.

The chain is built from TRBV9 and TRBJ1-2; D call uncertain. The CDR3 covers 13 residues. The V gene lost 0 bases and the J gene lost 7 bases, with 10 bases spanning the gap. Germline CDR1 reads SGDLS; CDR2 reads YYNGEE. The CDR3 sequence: CASSVATSGGYTF. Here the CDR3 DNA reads TGTGCCAGCAGCGTAGCTACGTCGGGTGGCTACACCTTC.

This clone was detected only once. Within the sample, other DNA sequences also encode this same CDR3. The CDR3 sequence: CASSLTSGRAYEQYF. The CDR3 DNA follows: TGCGCCAGCAGCTTGACTAGCGGGAGGGCCTACGAGCAGTACTTC. The chain carries TRBV5-1 and TRBJ2-7; 13 bases map to TRBD2. J lost 2 bases, V lost 1 base, and 0 bases had no gene match. The CDR3 contains 15 residues. In germline, CDR1 is SGHRS, CDR2 YFSETQ.

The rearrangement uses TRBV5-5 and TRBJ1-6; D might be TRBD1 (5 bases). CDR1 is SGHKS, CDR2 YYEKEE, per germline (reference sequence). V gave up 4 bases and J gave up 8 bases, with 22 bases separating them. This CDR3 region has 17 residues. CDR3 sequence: CASSPLPDREWDSPLHF. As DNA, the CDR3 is TGTGCCAGCAGCCCTCTTCCCGACAGAGAATGGGATTCACCCCTCCACTTT.

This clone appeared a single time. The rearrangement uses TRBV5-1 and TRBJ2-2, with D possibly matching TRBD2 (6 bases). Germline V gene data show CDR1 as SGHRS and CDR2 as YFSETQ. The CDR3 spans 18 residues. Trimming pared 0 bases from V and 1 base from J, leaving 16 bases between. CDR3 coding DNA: TGCGCCAGCAGCTTGGATTCCAGGTGGAGGGGGAACACCGGGGAGCTGTTTTTT. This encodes CASSLDSRWRGNTGELFF.